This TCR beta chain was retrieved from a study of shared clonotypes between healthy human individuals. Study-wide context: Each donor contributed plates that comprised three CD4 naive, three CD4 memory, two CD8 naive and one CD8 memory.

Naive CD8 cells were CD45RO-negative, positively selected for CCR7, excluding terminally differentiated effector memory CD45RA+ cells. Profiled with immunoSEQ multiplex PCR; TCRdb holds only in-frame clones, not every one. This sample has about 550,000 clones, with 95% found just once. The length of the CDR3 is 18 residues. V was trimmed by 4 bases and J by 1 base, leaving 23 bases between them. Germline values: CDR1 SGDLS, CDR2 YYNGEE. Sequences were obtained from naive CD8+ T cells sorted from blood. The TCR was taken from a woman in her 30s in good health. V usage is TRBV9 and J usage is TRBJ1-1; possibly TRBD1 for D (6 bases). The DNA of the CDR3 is TGTGCCAGCAGCCTGTCCTCAGGGACACCCATAAAGAACACTGAAGCTTTCTTT. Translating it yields CASSLSSGTPIKNTEAFF. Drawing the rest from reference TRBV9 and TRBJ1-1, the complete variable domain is DSGVTQTPKHLITATGQRVTLRCSPRSGDLSVYWYQQSLDQGLQFLIQYYNGEERAKGNILERFSAQQFPDLHSELNLSSLELGDSALYFCASSLSSGTPIKNTEAFFGQGTRLTVV.